The 22 T cell receptor beta chains below all came from one sample that was sequenced in a study of T cells in Graves' hyperthyroidism and ophthalmopathy. Amplification yielded TCR beta CDR3 regions, with RNA transcripts as the source. In the first-round RT-PCR of the TCR CDR3, the HTBI primer set was used. TCRdb re-called the multiplex PCR reads with MiXCR, one entry per CDR3 protein. Among under 350,000 distinct CDR3 sequences listed, about 21% were seen once. What was sequenced was blood. The receptors shown here come from a woman between 50 and 59 years old with Graves' hyperthyroidism.

This clonotype was seen a handful of times. This chain connects TRBV6-2 or TRBV6-3 to TRBJ1-4, with D unclear. The germline V and J ends were trimmed by 5 bases and 5 bases, with 15 bases remaining between them. Germline CDR1 reads MNHEY; CDR2 reads SVGEGT. The CDR3 runs 15 residues. DNA for the CDR3: TGTGCCAGCAGTGGAATTGTCACCTCCAATGAAAAACTGTTTTTT. Translated, it gives CASSGIVTSNEKLFF.

This clonotype was recorded at least ten times. V usage is TRBV11-1 and J usage is TRBJ2-1; either TRBD1 or TRBD2 may fit D (5 bases each). The CDR3 sequence is 16 residues long. V shed 5 bases and J shed 5 bases, with 19 bases lying between them. Germline V gene lookup returns CDR1 SGHAT and CDR2 FQDESV (reference sequence). The CDR3 bases are TGTGCCAGCAGCCCCCCGCCGGGGCAGCGAAACAATGAGCAGTTCTTC. Translation gives CASSPPPGQRNNEQFF. The entire variable domain, with the rest obtained from reference TRBV11-1 and TRBJ2-1, is as follows: EAEVAQSPRYKITEKSQAVAFWCDPISGHATLYWYRQILGQGPELLVQFQDESVVDDSQLPKDRFSAERLKGVDSTLKIQPAELGDSAMYLCASSPPPGQRNNEQFFGPGTRLTVL.

The rearrangement joins TRBV2 to TRBJ2-3; D might be TRBD2 (5 bases). CDR3 size: 19 residues. Per germline, CDR1 SNHLY and CDR2 FYNNEI. Deletions cut 3 bases from V and 0 bases from J, with 22 bases between. The CDR3 bases are TGTGCCAGCAGTGAGGTGGAGTTGTCAGGACTTGGAAGCACAGATACGCAGTATTTT. This encodes CASSEVELSGLGSTDTQYF.

This clonotype showed up many times. This chain uses TRBV5-1 with TRBJ2-3; D might be TRBD2 (6 bases). The CDR3 is 15 amino acids. V was clipped by 5 bases and J by 6 bases, with 19 bases between them. CDR1 is SGHRS and CDR2 is YFSETQ in the germline V gene. CDR3 coding DNA: TGCGCCAGCAGGCGTGCCTTAGCGGAGGTGGATACGCAGTATTTT. Its translation: CASRRALAEVDTQYF.

This clonotype showed up many times. The chain uses TRBV7-8 and TRBJ2-5; no firm D call. The CDR3 totals 11 residues. Germline V gene lookup returns CDR1 SGHVS and CDR2 FQNEAQ. Trimming pared 5 bases from V and 5 bases from J, leaving 6 bases between. CDR3 nucleotide sequence: TGTGCCAGCAGCGTCGAGGAGACCCAGTACTTC. This encodes CASSVEETQYF.

This clonotype was counted ten times or more. The chain recombines TRBV30 with TRBJ2-2; 7 bases align to TRBD1. The trim removed 1 base at V and 4 bases at J, leaving 3 bases unmatched. This CDR3 contains 14 residues. Germline V lookup: CDR1 GTSNPN, CDR2 SVGIG (reference sequence). CDR3 in DNA: TGTGCCTGGAGTGGCCGACAGGGCACCGGGGAGCTGTTTTTT. Protein: CAWSGRQGTGELFF. Full variable domain (missing parts from reference TRBV30 and TRBJ2-2): SQTIHQWPATLVQPVGSPLSLECTVEGTSNPNLYWYRQAAGRGLQLLFYSVGIGQISSEVPQNLSASRPQDRQFILSSKKLLLSDSGFYLCAWSGRQGTGELFFGEGSRLTVL.

J is TRBJ2-7 and V is TRBV10-3, with 7 positions matching TRBD1. Germline V gene data show CDR1 as ENHRY and CDR2 as SYGVKD. The CDR3 runs to 16 residues. The ends lost 3 bases at V and 3 bases at J; junction bases unmatched: 11. The CDR3 DNA is TGTGCCATCAGTGATCCGGGACAGCCAGGGGGCTACGAGCAGTACTTC. It codes for CAISDPGQPGGYEQYF.

This clonotype showed up many times. V and J are TRBV27 and TRBJ2-1, with 8 positions matching TRBD1. The CDR3 spans 13 residues. Per the germline V gene, CDR1 is MNHEY and CDR2 is SMNVEV (reference sequence). V lost 8 bases to trimming and J lost 6 bases; unmatched junction nucleotides: 6. The CDR3 spells CASRQGAPNEQFF. In DNA form, the CDR3 reads TGTGCCAGCCGCCAGGGGGCCCCCAATGAGCAGTTCTTC.

V is TRBV6-1 and J is TRBJ2-5; possible D gene TRBD2, 7 bases. The V end lost 6 bases, the J end lost 2 bases, and 16 bases lay between the germline ends. The CDR3 consists of 15 residues. From germline, CDR1 is MNHNS and CDR2 SASEGT. The DNA for the CDR3 is TGTGCCAGCAGCCCGGGGGGCACGAATCAAGAGACCCAGTACTTC. It is translated as CASSPGGTNQETQYF.

This clonotype was recorded many times. The chain links TRBV2 to TRBJ2-7; D remains unclear. Germline V gene sequence: CDR1 SNHLY, CDR2 FYNNEI. The CDR3 is 12 residues long. V lost 6 bases and J 9 bases, leaving 15 bases between the germline ends. The CDR3 DNA reads TGTGCCAGCAGGGACCCTTCTTTGGCGCAGTACTTC. This codes for CASRDPSLAQYF. The variable domain in full, completed from reference TRBV2 and TRBJ2-7, reads EPEVTQTPSHQVTQMGQEVILRCVPISNHLYFYWYRQILGQKVEFLVSFYNNEISEKSEIFDDQFSVERPDGSNFTLKIRSTKLEDSAMYFCASRDPSLAQYFGPGTRLTVT.

This clonotype was observed a few times. The chain carries TRBV20-1 and TRBJ2-5; D ambiguous. V gave up 6 bases and J gave up 5 bases, with 7 bases separating them. Per germline, CDR1 DFQATT and CDR2 SNEGSKA (reference sequence). The CDR3 totals 10 residues. The CDR3 bases are TGCAGTGCCCTTGAGGAGACCCAGTACTTC. It specifies CSALEETQYF.

This clonotype was detected ten times or more. This chain links TRBV6-2 or TRBV6-3 with TRBJ2-3, with D possibly TRBD1 on 6 matching bases. V lost 6 bases and J lost 1, with 11 bases in between. The CDR3 is 14 amino acids. Per the germline V gene, CDR1 is MNHEY and CDR2 is SVGEGT. The CDR3 DNA reads as TGTGCCAGCAGACGGGACAAAGGCACAGATACGCAGTATTTT. The encoded protein is CASRRDKGTDTQYF.

With regard to this clonotype: This may be a read error: a much more frequent sequence differs by one nucleotide. This chain connects TRBV5-1 to TRBJ1-1; possible D gene TRBD1, 5 bases. The CDR3 spans 16 residues. CDR1 is SGHRS and CDR2 is YFSETQ in the germline V gene. The CDR3 protein is CASSLNPGFSNTEASF. The CDR3 coding sequence is TGCGCCAGCAGCTTAAATCCAGGGTTTTCGAACACTGAAGCTTCCTTT.

This clonotype was seen at least ten times. This chain uses TRBV5-8 with TRBJ2-1; perhaps TRBD1 as D (6 bases). CDR1 is SGHTS, CDR2 YDEGEE, per germline. Between the trimmed V and J ends, which lost 0 bases and 3 bases, there was a span of 7 bases. CDR3 length: 14 amino acids. The CDR3 DNA sequence: TGTGCCAGCAGCTTGGGACAGGTCTACAATGAGCAGTTCTTC. Translation: CASSLGQVYNEQFF. Together with reference TRBV5-8 and TRBJ2-1, the CDR3 gives the full variable domain: EAGVTQSPTHLIKTRGQQATLRCSPISGHTSVYWYQQALGLGLQFLLWYDEGEERNRGNFPPRFSGRQFPNYSSELNVNALELEDSALYLCASSLGQVYNEQFFGPGTRLTVL.

This clonotype came up a few times. Germline is not matched at one junction end, which may reflect a read error. V and J are TRBV6-1 and TRBJ2-4; the D gene is possibly TRBD1 (5 bases). CDR1 MNHNS and CDR2 SASEGT come from the germline V gene. CDR3 length: 17 residues. In nucleotides, the CDR3 is TGTACCAGCAGTGACAGAGGAGTAACAAGAGCCAAAAACATTCAGTACTTC. Protein: CTSSDRGVTRAKNIQYF.

V usage is TRBV5-1 and J usage is TRBJ1-1; 10 bases fit TRBD1. The CDR3 length is 15 residues. Germline V gene data show CDR1 as SGHRS and CDR2 as YFSETQ. Germline trimming cut 4 bases from V and 4 bases from J; bases unmatched to any gene: 7. This chain's CDR3 is CASSAGQGGVTEAFF. The CDR3 bases are TGCGCCAGCAGCGCTGGACAGGGGGGAGTCACTGAAGCTTTCTTT.

This clonotype has at least ten counts. The chain has TRBV20-1 and TRBJ1-1; D not certain. The CDR3 runs to 12 residues. CDR1 and CDR2 (germline): DFQATT, SNEGSKA (reference sequence). Trimming removed 6 bases at V and 5 bases at J, with 13 bases between. This CDR3 is CSATGLRTEAFF. The CDR3, as DNA: TGCAGTGCCACTGGACTCAGGACTGAAGCTTTCTTT.

This clonotype was picked up many times. This chain uses TRBV12-3 or TRBV12-4 with TRBJ2-7; TRBD1 is a possible D gene (6 bases). The CDR3 loop spans 20 amino acids. The V and J ends lost 5 bases and 3 bases respectively, with 32 bases between them. In DNA, the CDR3 is TGTGCCAGCAGTCCTAGGGGGACATCGGGACCTCGGAGTCCCGACTACGAGCAGTACTTC. It yields the protein CASSPRGTSGPRSPDYEQYF.

This clonotype showed up just a few times. This chain joins TRBV12-3 or TRBV12-4 and TRBJ1-2; no firm D call. The CDR3 length is 12 residues. Trimming took off 5 bases at V and 4 bases at J, with 8 bases between the two ends. The CDR3 DNA reads as TGTGCCAGCAGTCCTCGGATCTATGGCTACACCTTC. It specifies CASSPRIYGYTF.

This clonotype showed up many times. The V gene is TRBV3-1, the J gene TRBJ1-1; D call uncertain. CDR1 is LGHDT and CDR2 is YNNKEL in the germline V gene (reference sequence). The V end was cut by 0 bases, the J end by 6 bases, with 5 bases between. The CDR3 has 12 residues. CDR3 DNA sequence: TGTGCCAGCAGCCAAGAGGGCCCTGAAGCTTTCTTT. Its protein product is CASSQEGPEAFF.

This clonotype has a handful of counts. Here the CDR3 DNA reads TGTGCCATCAGTGAGTCGGTCTATGGCTACACCTTC. Protein: CAISESVYGYTF. The chain uses TRBV10-3 and TRBJ1-2, with D unresolved. The CDR3 runs 12 residues. The V end lost 0 bases, the J end lost 4 bases, and 3 bases lay between the germline ends. Germline-derived CDR1 and CDR2 are ENHRY and SYGVKD.

This clonotype was seen ten or more times. V and J are TRBV20-1 and TRBJ2-5; 8 bases map to TRBD2. Germline trimming cut 3 bases from V and 5 bases from J; bases unmatched to any gene: 5. This CDR3 spans 13 amino acids. From germline, CDR1 is DFQATT and CDR2 SNEGSKA (reference sequence). The CDR3 sequence is CSARGLVAETQYF. The CDR3 DNA reads as TGCAGTGCTAGGGGACTAGTAGCGGAGACCCAGTACTTC.